This T cell receptor beta chain is from a study of cytomegalovirus exposure and HLA in healthy donors. Study results and limitations: Earlier analysis yielded a pattern in which most TCR beta V segments were productive about 87% or about 30% of the time. In a later analysis, a missense DCLRE1C variant was linked to TCR beta V- and J-gene trimming.

Trimming removed 5 bases from V and 5 bases from J; junction bases left unmatched: 5. This CDR3 has 15 residues. Germline-derived CDR1 and CDR2 are KGHSH and LQKENI. Primers included in the PCR were 60 Vbeta and 13 Jbeta primers. Produced via immunoSEQ multiplex PCR; TCRdb's table is partial and in-frame only. Its listing shows about 130,000 clones. On this clone: As yet, its antigen is unknown.

Sequencing was carried out using PBMCs. The chain recombines TRBV18 with TRBJ2-2; TRBD2 agrees at 10 bases. The receptor's source is a man aged 35 to 55 in good health and CMV-seronegative. CDR3 sequence (DNA): TGTGCCAGCTCAGCCGGACTAGCGGCTACCGGGGAGCTGTTTTTT. Translated, it gives CASSAGLAATGELFF. Based on the CDR3 plus reference TRBV18 and TRBJ2-2, the full variable domain is NAGVMQNPRHLVRRRGQEARLRCSPMKGHSHVYWYRQLPEEGLKFMVYLQKENIIDESGMPKERFSAEFPKEGPSILRIQQVVRGDSAAYFCASSAGLAATGELFFGEGSRLTVL.